This T cell receptor (beta chain) was observed in a study of molecular identifiers for immune sequencing clone quantification. Study results and caveats: Beyond 20 RNA copies, clones held over 97% of effector molecules, compared with under 1% in naive cells.

TCRdb analysed the PCR reads with MiXCR anew, one entry per CDR3 protein. The repertoire includes approximately 590,000 distinct CDR3 sequences, about 25% of them detected once, and about 0.81% sits in the top ten. The CDR3 sequence is 15 residues long. Germline CDR1 is MNHEY and CDR2 is SMNVEV (reference sequence). J gave up 1 base and V 8 bases, and 10 bases lay outside the gene matches. This clonotype came up a few times. The antigen remains unidentified. Sorted naive CD8 T cells were those defined as CD8+CD4-CCR7+CD45RA+. The clonotype originates from a human donor in good health. Some libraries in this study had Jurkat cell RNA spiked in. The sequencing sample was made of naive CD8+ T cells from blood, with Jurkat cell RNA spiked in. Subset described: FACS-sorted CD8+CD4-CCR7+CD45RA+ naive T cells. This sequence joins TRBV27 and TRBJ2-7, with 8 nucleotides matching TRBD1. CDR3 in DNA: TGTGCCAGCGGCCCCGGGACAGGCAGTTCCTACGAGCAGTACTTC. Its translation is CASGPGTGSSYEQYF.